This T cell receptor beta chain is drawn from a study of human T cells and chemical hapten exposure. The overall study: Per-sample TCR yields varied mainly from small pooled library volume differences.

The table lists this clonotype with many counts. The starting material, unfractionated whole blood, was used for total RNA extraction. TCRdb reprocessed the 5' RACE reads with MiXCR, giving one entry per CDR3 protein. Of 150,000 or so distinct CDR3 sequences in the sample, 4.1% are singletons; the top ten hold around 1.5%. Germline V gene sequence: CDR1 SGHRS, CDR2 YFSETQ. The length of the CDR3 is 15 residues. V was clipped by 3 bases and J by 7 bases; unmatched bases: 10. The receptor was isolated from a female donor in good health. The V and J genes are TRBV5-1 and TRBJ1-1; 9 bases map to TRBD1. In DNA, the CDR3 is TGCGCCAGCAGCTCCCTCCCCACAGGGGGCGATGAAGCTTTCTTT. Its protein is CASSSLPTGGDEAFF. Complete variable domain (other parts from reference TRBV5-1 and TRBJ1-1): KAGVTQTPRYLIKTRGQQVTLSCSPISGHRSVSWYQQTPGQGLQFLFEYFSETQRNKGNFPGRFSGRQFSNSRSEMNVSTLELGDSALYLCASSSLPTGGDEAFFGQGTRLTVV.